The present T cell receptor beta chain was sequenced within a study of response to subunit inactivated influenza vaccine (dated by TCRdb to the late 2010s). Broadly, across the study: The study used deep quantitative T cell receptor repertoire profiling to track responses to a trivalent subunit inactivated influenza vaccine.

The CDR3 covers 17 residues, taking in both the cysteine and the phenylalanine. Only the CDR3 portion is preserved as DNA: 51 bases, with reading frame beginning at the first base. At the junction V is shortened by 0 bases and J by 0 bases, with 12 bases in between. In the germline V gene, CDR1 corresponds to LGHNA and CDR2 to YSLEER. This clonotype showed up many times. What this receptor recognizes is not known. Base qualities are not provided; no much larger clone lies one nucleotide away. General conclusions and limits of the study: The authors proposed that each seasonal influenza vaccination may bring in only a limited number of new T cells.

Libraries came from RT-PCR. The sequencing machine was an Illumina HiSeq 2500. Using fastp at Q25 and MiXCR, TCRdb reprocessed the public reads and kept productive beta chains. Each CDR3 protein appears once, grouped with its most common genes and DNA. Counted in this sample were around 480,000 distinct CDR3 sequences; about 17% of them appeared once. About 3% of the sample is held by the ten biggest clonotypes. This receptor chain uses TRBV4-3 and TRBJ2-1; there is no confident call for the D gene. The receptor was derived from a man aged 50 to 69 who received an inactivated influenza vaccine. Donor details come from another sample of the same person, matched by shared clones. Sequenced here: CD4+ T cells sorted from PBMCs, sampled around 2 years after vaccination. CDR3 reads: CASSQDPGPSSYNEQFF. The sequenced DNA is TGCGCCAGCAGCCAAGACCCTGGCCCCAGCTCCTACAATGAGCAGTTCTTC.